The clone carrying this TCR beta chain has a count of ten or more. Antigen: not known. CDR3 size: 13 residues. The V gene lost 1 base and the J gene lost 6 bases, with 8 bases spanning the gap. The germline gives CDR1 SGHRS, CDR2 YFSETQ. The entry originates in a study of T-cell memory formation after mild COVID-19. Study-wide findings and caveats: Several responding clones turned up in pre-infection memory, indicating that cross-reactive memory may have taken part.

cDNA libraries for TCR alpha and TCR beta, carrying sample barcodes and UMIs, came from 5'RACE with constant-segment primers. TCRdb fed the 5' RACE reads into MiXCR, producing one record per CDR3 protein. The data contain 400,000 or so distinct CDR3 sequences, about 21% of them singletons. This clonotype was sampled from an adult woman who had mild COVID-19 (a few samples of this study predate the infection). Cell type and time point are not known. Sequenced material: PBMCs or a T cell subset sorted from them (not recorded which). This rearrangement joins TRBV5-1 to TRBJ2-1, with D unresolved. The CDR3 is CASSLIGLNEQFF. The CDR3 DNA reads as TGCGCCAGCAGCTTGATTGGGCTCAATGAGCAGTTCTTC.